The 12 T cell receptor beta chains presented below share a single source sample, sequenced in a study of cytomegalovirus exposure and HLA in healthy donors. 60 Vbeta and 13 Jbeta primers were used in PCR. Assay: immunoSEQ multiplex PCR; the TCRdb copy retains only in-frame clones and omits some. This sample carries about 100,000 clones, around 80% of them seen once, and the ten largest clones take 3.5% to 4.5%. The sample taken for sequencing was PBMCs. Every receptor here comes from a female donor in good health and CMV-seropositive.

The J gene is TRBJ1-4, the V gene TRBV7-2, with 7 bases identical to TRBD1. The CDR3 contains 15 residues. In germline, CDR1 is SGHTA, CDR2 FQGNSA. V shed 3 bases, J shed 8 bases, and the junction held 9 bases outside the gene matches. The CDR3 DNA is TGTGCCAGCAGCTTCCTAGACAGGGTAGGGGAAAAACTGTTTTTT. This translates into CASSFLDRVGEKLFF.

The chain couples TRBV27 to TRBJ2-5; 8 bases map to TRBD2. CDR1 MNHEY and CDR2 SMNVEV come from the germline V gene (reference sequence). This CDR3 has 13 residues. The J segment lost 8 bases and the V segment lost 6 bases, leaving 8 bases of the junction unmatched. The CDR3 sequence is CASSLRGGATQYF. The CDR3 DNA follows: TGTGCCAGCAGCCTCCGGGGGGGCGCAACCCAGTACTTC.

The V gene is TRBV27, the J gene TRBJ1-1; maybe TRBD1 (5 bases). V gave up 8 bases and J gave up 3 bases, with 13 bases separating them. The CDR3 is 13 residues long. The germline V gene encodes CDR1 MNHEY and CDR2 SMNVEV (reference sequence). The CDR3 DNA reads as TGTGCCAGCGGACACGCGTGGGACACTGAAGCTTTCTTT. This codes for CASGHAWDTEAFF.

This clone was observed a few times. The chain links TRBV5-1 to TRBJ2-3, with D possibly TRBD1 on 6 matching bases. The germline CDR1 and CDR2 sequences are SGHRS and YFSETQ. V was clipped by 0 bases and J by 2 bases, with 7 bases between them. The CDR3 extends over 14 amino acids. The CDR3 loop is CASSLGTATDTQYF. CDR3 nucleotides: TGCGCCAGCAGCTTGGGGACAGCCACAGATACGCAGTATTTT.

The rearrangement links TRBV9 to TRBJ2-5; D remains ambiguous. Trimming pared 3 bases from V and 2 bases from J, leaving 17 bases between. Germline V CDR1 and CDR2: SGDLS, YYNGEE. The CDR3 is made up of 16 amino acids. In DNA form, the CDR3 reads TGTGCCAGCAGCGGTCGTGCCTTCGAGACTCAAGAGACCCAGTACTTC. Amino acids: CASSGRAFETQETQYF.

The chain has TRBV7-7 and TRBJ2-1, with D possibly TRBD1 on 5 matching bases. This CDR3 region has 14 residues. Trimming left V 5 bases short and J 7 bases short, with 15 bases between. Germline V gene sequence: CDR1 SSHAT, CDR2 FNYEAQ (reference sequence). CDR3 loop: CASSPPGRTNEQFF. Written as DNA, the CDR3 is TGTGCCAGCAGCCCCCCAGGGCGTACGAATGAGCAGTTCTTC.

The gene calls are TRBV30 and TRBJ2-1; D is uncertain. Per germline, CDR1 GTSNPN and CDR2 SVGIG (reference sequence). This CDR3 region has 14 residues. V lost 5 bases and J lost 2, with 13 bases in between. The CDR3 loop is CAWVPLAAYNEQFF. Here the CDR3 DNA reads TGTGCCTGGGTCCCGTTGGCGGCCTACAATGAGCAGTTCTTC. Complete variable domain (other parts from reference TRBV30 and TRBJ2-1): SQTIHQWPATLVQPVGSPLSLECTVEGTSNPNLYWYRQAAGRGLQLLFYSVGIGQISSEVPQNLSASRPQDRQFILSSKKLLLSDSGFYLCAWVPLAAYNEQFFGPGTRLTVL.

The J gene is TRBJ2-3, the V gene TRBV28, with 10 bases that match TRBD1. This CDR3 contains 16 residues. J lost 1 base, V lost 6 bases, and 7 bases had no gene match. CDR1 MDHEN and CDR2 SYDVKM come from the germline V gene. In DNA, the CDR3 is TGTGCCAGCAGCCGTACCGGGACAGGGGGCACAGATACGCAGTATTTT. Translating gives CASSRTGTGGTDTQYF.

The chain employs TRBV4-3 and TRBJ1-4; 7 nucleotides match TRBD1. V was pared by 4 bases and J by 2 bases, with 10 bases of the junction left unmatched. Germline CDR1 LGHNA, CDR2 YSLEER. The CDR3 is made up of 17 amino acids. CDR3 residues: CASSPGRGGVTNEKLFF. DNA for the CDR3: TGCGCCAGCAGCCCGGGTAGAGGGGGCGTGACTAATGAAAAACTGTTTTTT.

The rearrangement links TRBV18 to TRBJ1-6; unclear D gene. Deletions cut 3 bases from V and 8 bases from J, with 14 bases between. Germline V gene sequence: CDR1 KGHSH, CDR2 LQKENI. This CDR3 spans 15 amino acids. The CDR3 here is CASSPNGDHDSPLHF. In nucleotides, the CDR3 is TGTGCCAGCTCACCCAACGGGGATCACGATTCACCCCTCCACTTT.

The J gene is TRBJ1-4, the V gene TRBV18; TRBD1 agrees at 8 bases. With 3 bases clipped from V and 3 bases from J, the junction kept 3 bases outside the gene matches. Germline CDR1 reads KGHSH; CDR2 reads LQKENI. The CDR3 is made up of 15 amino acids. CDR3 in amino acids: CASSPGTGPNEKLFF. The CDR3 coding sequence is TGTGCCAGCTCACCCGGGACAGGCCCTAATGAAAAACTGTTTTTT.

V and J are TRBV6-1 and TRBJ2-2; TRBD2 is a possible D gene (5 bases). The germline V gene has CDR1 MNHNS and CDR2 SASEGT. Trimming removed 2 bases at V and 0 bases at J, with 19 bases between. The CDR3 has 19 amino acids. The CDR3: CASSESRRRSAPNTGELFF. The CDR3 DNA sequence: TGTGCCAGCAGTGAAAGTCGGAGGAGGTCAGCGCCGAACACCGGGGAGCTGTTTTTT.